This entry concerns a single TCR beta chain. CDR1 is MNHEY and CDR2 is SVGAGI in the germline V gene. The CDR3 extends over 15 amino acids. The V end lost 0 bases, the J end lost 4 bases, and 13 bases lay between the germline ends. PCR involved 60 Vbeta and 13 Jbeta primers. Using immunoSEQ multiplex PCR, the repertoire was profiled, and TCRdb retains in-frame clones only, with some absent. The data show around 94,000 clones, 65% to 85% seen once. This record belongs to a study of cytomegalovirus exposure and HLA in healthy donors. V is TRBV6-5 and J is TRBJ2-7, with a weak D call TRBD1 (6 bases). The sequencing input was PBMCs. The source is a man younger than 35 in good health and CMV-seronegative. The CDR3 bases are TGTGCCAGCAGTTACTCCGGGACATCTCTTTACGAGCAGTACTTC. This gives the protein CASSYSGTSLYEQYF.